Many counts were recorded for the clone carrying this T cell receptor beta chain. These data are taken from a study of metastatic and nonmetastatic thyroid tumors. Turning to the study itself: Across peripheral blood and tumor or nodule tissue samples taken from malignant and benign thyroid patients, the repertoires were compared with one another.

The CDR3 totals 15 residues. Losses at the gene ends were 5 bases for V and 1 base for J; bases not matched to a gene: 2. Per the germline V gene, CDR1 is SGHTA and CDR2 is FQGTGA. Not a single patient had been given any form of treatment at any point before undergoing thyroid surgery. In the authors' workflow: Building a distant-metastasis classifier for papillary thyroid cancer drew on CDR3 differences across clinicopathological groups. TCRdb re-clonotyped the PCR reads through MiXCR. The V and J calls and clone size come from TCRdb's table, not from the authors' own analysis. The data show about 93,000 clones, about 13% seen once.

The receptor comes from a female donor with papillary thyroid cancer or a benign thyroid nodule (not recorded which). Some clones in this sample may be carry-over from other donors' samples. Material for sequencing was blood. The chain carries TRBV7-3 and TRBJ2-3; 11 bases align to TRBD2. The CDR3 is CASSKGLAGTDTQYF. The CDR3 bases are TGTGCCAGCAGCAAGGGACTAGCGGGCACAGATACGCAGTATTTT. Based on the CDR3 plus reference TRBV7-3 and TRBJ2-3, the full variable domain is GAGVSQTPSNKVTEKGKYVELRCDPISGHTALYWYRQSLGQGPEFLIYFQGTGAADDSGLPNDRFFAVRPEGSVSTLKIQRTERGDSAVYLCASSKGLAGTDTQYFGPGTRLTVL.